The clone carrying this T cell receptor beta chain has more than one count but fewer than ten. Its antigen remains unknown. The sample is drawn from a study of T-cell memory formation after mild COVID-19. Study at large: Largely, TCR clusters stayed within a single donor. Study-level findings and limits: Second-wave clones peaking on day 37 lacked confirmed SARS-CoV-2 specificity.

V was clipped by 7 bases and J by 5 bases, with 12 bases between them. Germline CDR1 MNHEY, CDR2 SVGAGI. The CDR3 loop spans 13 amino acids. TCRdb analysed the 5' RACE reads with MiXCR anew, one entry per CDR3 protein. The sample shows 470,000 or so distinct CDR3 sequences, roughly 20% of them seen only once. The rearrangement links TRBV6-5 to TRBJ2-1; D is perhaps TRBD1 (6 bases). Material for sequencing was PBMCs or a T cell subset sorted from them (not recorded which). This TCR derives from an adult woman who had mild COVID-19 (a few samples of this study predate the infection). Cell type and time point are not known. This chain's CDR3 is CASTEGVDNEQFF. The CDR3 DNA reads as TGTGCCAGCACAGAGGGGGTTGACAATGAGCAGTTCTTC.